This T cell receptor (beta chain) was documented in a study of T cell responses to AZD1222 COVID-19 vaccine. Points from the study as a whole: The donor cohort was predominantly white British with a female majority, and clonal diversity may have been underestimated. Along spike, vaccine-associated CD4 TCRs were found throughout, with dominance at 160-218 and 743-854. Spike-specific TCRs gained breadth and depth after people received two AZD1222 doses. Reports say nearly half of spike-specific TCRs go after unmutated variant regions.

V dropped 6 bases and J dropped 2 bases, with 13 bases sitting between them. CDR3 length: 14 amino acids. Germline V gives CDR1 SNHLY, CDR2 FYNNEI. This table comes from immunoSEQ multiplex PCR, and its TCRdb copy is limited to in-frame clones, with some not included. The repertoire holds about 93,000 clones, about nine tenths seen once, with approximately 2.8% in the top ten. For this clone: Its antigen is not identified.

The TCR comes from an adult in good health. This rearrangement joins TRBV2 to TRBJ2-5; D is ambiguous. This specimen was peripheral blood, taken on day 0 of MenACWY control vaccination. CDR3 in DNA: TGTGCCAGCAGAGAAAGTTGGTCACAAGAGACCCAGTACTTC. Its translation: CASRESWSQETQYF.